This note documents a single T cell receptor (beta chain) sequence. This record comes from a study of T cell responses to AZD1222 COVID-19 vaccine. Here immunoSEQ multiplex PCR was the method, and the copy in TCRdb shows in-frame clones only, minus some. The sample lists 100,000 to 150,000 clones; approximately 84% were seen once. Trimming cost V 2 bases and J 11 bases; bases outside gene matches: 9. CDR3 length: 15 amino acids. Germline CDR1 is MNHEY and CDR2 is SVGEGT. The chain combines TRBV6-2 or TRBV6-3 with TRBJ2-4; 10 nucleotides align to TRBD2. This clonotype originated in an adult in good health. The specimen comprised peripheral blood, sampled on day 0 of AZD1222 vaccination. The CDR3 DNA reads TGTGCCAGCAGTTACGGGTCTATAGGGACTAGCGTTCAGTACTTC. Translation: CASSYGSIGTSVQYF.